What follows are 15 T cell receptor beta chains derived from one specimen sequenced in a study of response to subunit inactivated influenza vaccine. TCRdb re-analysed the RT-PCR reads in MiXCR, keeping a single row per CDR3 protein. The sample includes 700,000 to 900,000 distinct CDR3 sequences, around 20% of them seen just once. Sequencing used PBMCs from blood, obtained approximately 5 days after vaccination. The receptors come from a man in his forties or fifties who received an inactivated influenza vaccine.

The CDR3 is CASSQDVGANEQFF. The CDR3 DNA sequence: TGCGCCAGCAGCCAAGATGTCGGGGCCAATGAGCAGTTCTTC. The chain links TRBV4-1 to TRBJ2-1; TRBD1 or TRBD2 may be the D gene (5 bases each). The CDR3 totals 14 residues. Trimming removed 0 bases from V and 6 bases from J, with 9 bases in between. In germline, CDR1 is MGHRA, CDR2 YSYEKL.

This chain connects TRBV30 to TRBJ1-6, with 8 bases aligning to TRBD1. After removal of 2 bases from V and 8 bases from J, the junction contained 8 bases not matched to a gene. This CDR3 has 15 amino acids. Germline V lookup: CDR1 GTSNPN, CDR2 SVGIG (reference sequence). CDR3 coding DNA: TGTGCCTGGAGTCTTCTAGGGACAGGCGATTCACCCCTCCACTTT. Its translation: CAWSLLGTGDSPLHF.

CDR3 sequence reads: CASSYDRARGYTF. CDR3 nucleotide sequence: TGTGCCAGCAGCTACGACAGGGCTCGCGGCTACACCTTC. The rearrangement uses TRBV6-5 and TRBJ1-2, with 7 bases aligning to TRBD1. The V segment lost 6 bases and the J segment 8 bases; nucleotides outside the gene matches: 9. Looked up from germline, CDR1 is MNHEY and CDR2 is SVGAGI. The CDR3 is 13 amino acids.

This chain uses TRBV10-3 with TRBJ2-1; 10 nucleotides align to TRBD2. CDR3 length equals 13 residues. Per germline, CDR1 ENHRY and CDR2 SYGVKD. V lost 7 bases to trimming and J lost 6 bases; unmatched junction nucleotides: 3. The CDR3 reads CAITSGSINEQFF. The CDR3 DNA reads as TGTGCCATCACTAGCGGGAGTATCAATGAGCAGTTCTTC.

This clonotype occurred a few times. The rearrangement joins TRBV3-1 to TRBJ1-2, with D possibly matching TRBD1 (5 bases). The CDR3 is 16 residues long. The ends were cut back, 0 bases at V and 0 bases at J, with 11 bases in the middle. Germline-derived CDR1 and CDR2 are LGHDT and YNNKEL (reference sequence). The CDR3, as DNA: TGTGCCAGCAGCCAAGATGGGGCCAGACCTAACTATGGCTACACCTTC. It yields the protein CASSQDGARPNYGYTF.

This clonotype was seen only a few times. This sequence joins TRBV6-2 or TRBV6-3 and TRBJ1-2; D gene uncertain. The CDR3 spans 16 residues. Trimming shortened V by 2 bases and J by 7 bases, and 20 bases separated the two germline ends. Germline V gene lookup returns CDR1 MNHEY and CDR2 SVGEGT. As DNA, the CDR3 is TGTGCCAGCAGTTACGGGCCGAGGGAGGCCCGGGGTGGCTACACCTTC. Translated, it gives CASSYGPREARGGYTF.

The rearrangement joins TRBV10-3 to TRBJ2-5, with D perhaps TRBD1 or TRBD2 (5 bases each). From germline, CDR1 is ENHRY and CDR2 SYGVKD. The CDR3 sequence is 13 residues long. Between the trimmed V and J ends, which lost 5 bases and 9 bases, there was a span of 16 bases. CDR3 coding DNA: TGTGCCATCAGTCTTTCCGGGGCGGAACCCCAGTACTTC. Residues: CAISLSGAEPQYF.

This clonotype turned up a few times. The rearrangement links TRBV25-1 to TRBJ1-6, with D uncertain. The CDR3 runs to 15 residues. Germline V gene lookup returns CDR1 MGHDK and CDR2 SYGVNS. Trimming shortened V by 10 bases and J by 0 bases, and 13 bases separated the two germline ends. CDR3 coding DNA: TGTGCCAAAAGCCCCCGAAGCTCCTATAATTCACCCCTCCACTTT. As protein: CAKSPRSSYNSPLHF.

The sample holds a few counts of this clonotype. J is TRBJ1-6 and V is TRBV11-1; no firm D call. Trimming pared 5 bases from V and 0 bases from J, leaving 17 bases between. Looked up from germline, CDR1 is SGHAT and CDR2 is FQDESV (reference sequence). This CDR3 is built from 18 residues. CDR3: CASSPGRQRSSYNSPLHF. Written as DNA, the CDR3 is TGTGCCAGCAGCCCAGGAAGGCAGAGGAGCTCCTATAATTCACCCCTCCACTTT.

This sequence joins TRBV6-5 and TRBJ2-7, with TRBD2 matching 13 bases. Per germline, CDR1 MNHEY and CDR2 SVGAGI. V lost 2 bases and J lost 3; bases outside the gene matches: 7. The CDR3 is made up of 17 amino acids. Written as DNA, the CDR3 is TGTGCCAGCAGTTACAGTACCGGGACTAGCGGGATCTACGAGCAGTACTTC. This gives the protein CASSYSTGTSGIYEQYF.

The genes are TRBV15 and TRBJ2-2, with 8 nucleotides matching TRBD1. V shed 8 bases and J 0 bases; nucleotides not matched to a gene: 11. Germline lookup yields CDR1 LNHNV and CDR2 YYDKDF (reference sequence). The CDR3 has 17 residues. The CDR3 is CATEDRDWRANTGELFF. The CDR3 DNA reads as TGTGCCACCGAGGACAGGGACTGGAGGGCGAACACCGGGGAGCTGTTTTTT.

The rearrangement uses TRBV6-5 and TRBJ2-1, with D perhaps TRBD1 or TRBD2 (6 bases each). CDR1 and CDR2 from the germline V gene are MNHEY and SVGAGI. V lost 3 bases and J 8 bases, leaving 17 bases between the germline ends. CDR3 length: 15 amino acids. CDR3 region: CASSYRGGQSDEQFF. The DNA for the CDR3 is TGTGCCAGCAGTTATCGAGGGGGGCAATCCGATGAGCAGTTCTTC.

The table lists this clonotype with a few counts. The V and J genes are TRBV12-3 or TRBV12-4 and TRBJ2-1, with 7 bases fitting TRBD1. CDR3 length equals 17 residues. Losses at the gene ends were 5 bases for V and 5 bases for J; bases not matched to a gene: 15. The CDR3 sequence is CASSARSGTATDNEQFF. CDR3 nucleotides: TGTGCCAGCAGTGCACGTTCCGGGACAGCAACAGACAATGAGCAGTTCTTC.

Remarks on this clonotype: One end of the junction varies from germline; a read error may be responsible. The chain has TRBV6-2 or TRBV6-3 and TRBJ1-1; D possibly corresponds to TRBD1 (6 bases). The CDR3 consists of 12 residues. Per germline, CDR1 MNHEY and CDR2 SVGEGT. The CDR3 coding sequence is TGTGCCAGCAGTCCTCCTGGACAGTTCGCGGCTTTT. Protein product: CASSPPGQFAAF.

The chain is built from TRBV5-1 and TRBJ2-1; TRBD2 is a possible D gene (6 bases). Per the germline V gene, CDR1 is SGHRS and CDR2 is YFSETQ. The length of the CDR3 is 15 residues. V lost 4 bases and J lost 3, with 14 bases in between. The CDR3 loop is CASSPGTLRYNEQFF. CDR3 bases: TGCGCCAGCAGCCCGGGGACTCTACGCTACAATGAGCAGTTCTTC.